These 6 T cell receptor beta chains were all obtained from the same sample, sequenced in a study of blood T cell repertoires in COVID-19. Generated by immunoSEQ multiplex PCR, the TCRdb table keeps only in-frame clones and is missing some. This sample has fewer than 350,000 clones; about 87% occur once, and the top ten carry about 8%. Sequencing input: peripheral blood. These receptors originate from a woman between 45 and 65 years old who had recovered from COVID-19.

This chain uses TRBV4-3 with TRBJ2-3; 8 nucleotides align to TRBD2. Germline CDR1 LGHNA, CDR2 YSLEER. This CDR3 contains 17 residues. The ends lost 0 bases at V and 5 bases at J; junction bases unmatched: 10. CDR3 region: CASSQEARGVPIDTQYF. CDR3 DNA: TGCGCCAGCAGCCAAGAAGCGCGGGGGGTTCCAATAGATACGCAGTATTTT.

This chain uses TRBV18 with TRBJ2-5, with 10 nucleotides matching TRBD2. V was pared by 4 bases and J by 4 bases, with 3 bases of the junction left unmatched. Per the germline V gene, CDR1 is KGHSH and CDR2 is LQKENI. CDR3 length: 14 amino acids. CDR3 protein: CASSRTSGGETQYF. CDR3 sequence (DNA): TGTGCCAGCTCACGGACTAGCGGAGGAGAGACCCAGTACTTC.

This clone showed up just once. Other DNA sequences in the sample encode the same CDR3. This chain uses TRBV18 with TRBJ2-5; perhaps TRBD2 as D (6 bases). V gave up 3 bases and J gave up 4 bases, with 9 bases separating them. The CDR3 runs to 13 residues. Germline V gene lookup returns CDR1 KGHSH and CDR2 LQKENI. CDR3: CASSPSGGETQYF. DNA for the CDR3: TGTGCCAGCTCACCCTCCGGGGGAGAGACCCAGTACTTC.

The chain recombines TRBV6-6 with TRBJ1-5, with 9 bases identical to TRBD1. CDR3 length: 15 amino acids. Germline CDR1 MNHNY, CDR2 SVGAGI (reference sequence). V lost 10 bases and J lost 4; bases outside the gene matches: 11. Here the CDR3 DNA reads TGTGCCACCGATAAGGGGACAGGGTCAAATCAGCCCCAGCATTTT. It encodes CATDKGTGSNQPQHF.

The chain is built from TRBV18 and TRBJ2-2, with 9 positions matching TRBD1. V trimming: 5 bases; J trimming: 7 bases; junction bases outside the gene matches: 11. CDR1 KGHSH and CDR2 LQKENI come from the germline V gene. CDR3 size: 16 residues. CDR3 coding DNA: TGTGCCAGCTCAGCAACCGGGACAGGGAAGATCGGGGAGCTGTTTTTT. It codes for CASSATGTGKIGELFF.

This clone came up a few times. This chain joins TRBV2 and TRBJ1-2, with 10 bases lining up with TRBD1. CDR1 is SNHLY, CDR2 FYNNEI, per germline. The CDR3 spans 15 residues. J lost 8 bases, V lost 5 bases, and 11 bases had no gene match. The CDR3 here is CASSPNLGTGVGYTF. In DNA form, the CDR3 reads TGTGCCAGCAGTCCAAATTTAGGGACAGGGGTCGGCTACACCTTC.